This record looks at one T cell receptor beta chain sequence and its context. Antigen specificity is unknown. Amplified regions were TCR beta CDR3 sequences from RNA transcripts. The HTBI set primed first-round TCR CDR3 RT-PCR. MiXCR, applied by TCRdb to the multiplex PCR reads, yields one record per CDR3 protein. The sample holds about 420,000 distinct CDR3 sequences; around 16% are singletons and the top ten take roughly 7.4%. The PBMCs had their origin in 7.5 to 10 ml of fresh peripheral blood. The CDR3 is 15 residues long. The V gene end was trimmed by 0 bases and the J gene end by 4 bases; junction bases not matched to a gene: 3. The germline CDR1 and CDR2 sequences are SGHTA and FQGTGA. This entry belongs to a study of T cells in Graves' hyperthyroidism and ophthalmopathy. Background on the study: Peripheral blood was collected at initial diagnosis, before any treatment. Notes on the study in general: Blood samples included most of the expanded thyroid clonotypes exceeding 0.001.

This sequence originates from a woman under 30 with Graves' hyperthyroidism. The chain has TRBV7-3 and TRBJ2-5; 9 bases are shared with TRBD1. The source material was blood. In nucleotides, the CDR3 is TGTGCCAGCAGCTTAACACAGGGGGCAGGAGAGACCCAGTACTTC. Residues: CASSLTQGAGETQYF.